Below, 27 T cell receptor beta chains from the same sample are listed, as sequenced in a study of blood T cell repertoires in COVID-19. Data came from immunoSEQ multiplex PCR; TCRdb stores just in-frame clones and leaves some out. The sample has about 70,000 clones; around 87% are singletons. The source material was peripheral blood. Receptors originate from a human donor in a cohort sampled during active COVID-19.

The V gene is TRBV6-6, the J gene TRBJ2-3; 9 nucleotides align to TRBD2. The CDR3 runs 15 residues. Germline V CDR1 and CDR2: MNHNY, SVGAGI (reference sequence). J was trimmed by 2 bases and V by 7 bases; bases with no gene match: 7. The CDR3 sequence is CASTRAGGLTDTQYF. Here the CDR3 DNA reads TGTGCCAGCACCAGAGCGGGGGGCCTCACAGATACGCAGTATTTT.

The rearrangement uses TRBV7-2 and TRBJ1-2, with D possibly being TRBD1 (6 bases). The germline gives CDR1 SGHTA, CDR2 FQGNSA. The CDR3 contains 15 residues. V lost 4 bases, J lost 3 bases, and 15 bases lay in between. CDR3 bases: TGTGCCAGCAGCTCAGACAGACAGGTTTACTATGGCTACACCTTC. This sequence encodes CASSSDRQVYYGYTF.

This clone was recorded once. The chain is built from TRBV3-1 (or the pseudogene TRBV3-2) and TRBJ2-7; 10 nucleotides align to TRBD2. This CDR3 is built from 16 residues. Germline V gene data show CDR1 as LGHDT and CDR2 as YNNKEL (reference sequence). V lost 2 bases and J lost 6; bases outside the gene matches: 10. The CDR3 coding sequence is TGTGCCAGCAGCCAACCTGCTAGCGGGGGCCCCGGCGAGCAGTACTTC. This translates into CASSQPASGGPGEQYF.

Only a few counts were recorded for this clone. The rearrangement links TRBV5-6 to TRBJ2-1, with TRBD2 matching over 12 bases. Germline loops: CDR1 SGHDT, CDR2 YYEEEE. V lost 6 bases and J lost 4; bases outside the gene matches: 2. This CDR3 has 14 residues. This chain's CDR3 is CASITSGGYNEQFF. The CDR3 nucleotides read TGTGCCAGCATCACTAGCGGGGGGTACAATGAGCAGTTCTTC.

This clone came up once. The rearrangement links TRBV11-2 to TRBJ2-5; unclear D gene. CDR1 is SGHAT, CDR2 FQNNGV, per germline. The CDR3 loop spans 13 amino acids. The V end lost 3 bases, the J end lost 3 bases, and 8 bases lay between the germline ends. In DNA, the CDR3 is TGTGCCAGCAGCTTGTCTCGGGAAGAGACCCAGTACTTC. Its protein is CASSLSREETQYF.

The chain is built from TRBV7-2 and TRBJ2-7, with TRBD1 matching over 11 bases. The V gene end was trimmed by 5 bases and the J gene end by 5 bases; junction bases not matched to a gene: 8. The CDR3 sequence is 15 residues long. Germline CDR1 reads SGHTA; CDR2 reads FQGNSA. CDR3: CASSPGTGGRHEQYF. The CDR3 DNA follows: TGTGCCAGCAGCCCAGGGACAGGGGGGAGGCACGAGCAGTACTTC.

In DNA, the CDR3 is TGTGCCAGTAGCCGGGACTCCAACTACGAGCAGTACTTC. Translation: CASSRDSNYEQYF. The chain employs TRBV19 and TRBJ2-7; D may be TRBD2 (6 bases). Germline V lookup: CDR1 LNHDA, CDR2 SQIVND (reference sequence). This CDR3 spans 13 amino acids. The V end was cut by 6 bases, the J end by 3 bases, with 12 bases between.

This chain links TRBV10-3 with TRBJ2-1; TRBD1 matches 9 bases. The CDR3 runs 15 residues. Looked up from germline, CDR1 is ENHRY and CDR2 is SYGVKD. Losses at the gene ends were 6 bases for V and 8 bases for J; bases not matched to a gene: 11. CDR3 DNA: TGTGCCATCAGCCCCCCGGGACAGGGTAGAGATGAGCAGTTCTTC. Its translation: CAISPPGQGRDEQFF.

Notes on this clone: Mismatch with germline at one junction end may stem from a read error. V usage is TRBV3-1 (or the pseudogene TRBV3-2) and J usage is TRBJ1-2; no definite D call. Germline values: CDR1 LGHDT, CDR2 YNNKEL (reference sequence). The CDR3 is made up of 14 amino acids. CDR3 nucleotide sequence: TGTGCCAGCAGCAAAGACACCACCGGTGGTGGCTACACCTTC. Translation gives CASSKDTTGGGYTF.

This clone appeared a few times. This chain joins TRBV30 and TRBJ1-5; the match to TRBD1 covers 8 bases. Trimming took 5 bases from V and 1 from J; bases not matched to a gene: 10. The length of the CDR3 is 16 residues. Germline V gene lookup returns CDR1 GTSNPN and CDR2 SVGIG (reference sequence). The CDR3 DNA reads TGTGCCTGGGGCAGGACAGGGTTGGGGAGCAATCAGCCCCAGCATTTT. This encodes CAWGRTGLGSNQPQHF. The whole variable domain, remainder taken from reference TRBV30 and TRBJ1-5, is SQTIHQWPATLVQPVGSPLSLECTVEGTSNPNLYWYRQAAGRGLQLLFYSVGIGQISSEVPQNLSASRPQDRQFILSSKKLLLSDSGFYLCAWGRTGLGSNQPQHFGDGTRLSIL.

The CDR3: CASSWTSGNTGELFF. CDR3 nucleotides: TGTGCCAGCAGTTGGACTAGCGGTAACACCGGGGAGCTGTTTTTT. The V call is TRBV28, the J call TRBJ2-2; 10 bases agree with TRBD2. Trimming took 4 bases from V and 2 from J; bases not matched to a gene: 1. Germline V lookup: CDR1 MDHEN, CDR2 SYDVKM. The CDR3 is 15 residues long.

This clone was detected a few times. This sequence joins TRBV2 and TRBJ1-4; weak D call: TRBD1 (6 bases). Deletions cut 6 bases from V and 5 bases from J, with 16 bases between. The CDR3 length is 15 residues. Germline V lookup: CDR1 SNHLY, CDR2 FYNNEI. The CDR3 DNA reads as TGTGCCAGCAGACCTCAGGGGCGAGACAATGAAAAACTGTTTTTT. Its translation: CASRPQGRDNEKLFF.

V and J are TRBV12-3 or TRBV12-4 and TRBJ2-7; D perhaps matches TRBD2 (5 bases). This CDR3 is 12 amino acids long. Trimming cost V 3 bases and J 7 bases, with 10 bases left between them. The CDR3 sequence: CASSFRDLEQYF. Written as DNA, the CDR3 is TGTGCCAGCAGTTTCCGGGATTTAGAGCAGTACTTC.

This sequence joins TRBV2 and TRBJ2-5; possible D gene TRBD1, 5 bases. The CDR3 covers 14 residues. Deletions cut 1 base from V and 5 bases from J, with 11 bases between. Germline V gene data show CDR1 as SNHLY and CDR2 as FYNNEI. The CDR3 coding sequence is TGTGCCAGCAGTGAAGGGGCAGGGTACGAGACCCAGTACTTC. Encoded protein: CASSEGAGYETQYF.

The sample holds one count of this clone. The chain joins TRBV6-5 to TRBJ1-1; 8 bases are shared with TRBD1. Germline V lookup: CDR1 MNHEY, CDR2 SVGAGI. Trimming took 4 bases from V and 5 from J; bases not matched to a gene: 6. This CDR3 has 14 residues. As DNA, the CDR3 is TGTGCCAGCAGTTCCCAGGGGGCTGAGACTGAAGCTTTCTTT. Residues: CASSSQGAETEAFF.

This chain joins TRBV2 and TRBJ2-7, with TRBD2 as a possible D gene (5 bases). This CDR3 has 13 amino acids. V dropped 6 bases and J dropped 3 bases, with 12 bases sitting between them. From germline, CDR1 is SNHLY and CDR2 FYNNEI. The CDR3 spells CASRPSGNYEQYF. The CDR3 nucleotides are TGTGCCAGCAGGCCCTCGGGAAACTACGAGCAGTACTTC.

The chain carries TRBV7-9 and TRBJ2-1, with D perhaps matching TRBD2 (7 bases). The CDR3 loop spans 15 amino acids. Germline CDR1 is SEHNR and CDR2 is FQNEAQ (reference sequence). Trimming cost V 5 bases and J 7 bases, with 18 bases left between them. The CDR3 spells CASSREGGPGNEQFF. The CDR3 nucleotides are TGTGCCAGCAGCCGAGAGGGGGGGCCCGGGAATGAGCAGTTCTTC.

This chain uses TRBV14 with TRBJ1-6; D is possibly TRBD1 (6 bases). Trimming pared 6 bases from V and 0 bases from J, leaving 12 bases between. The CDR3 has 16 residues. Germline CDR1 and CDR2: SGHDN and FVKESK. CDR3 amino acids: CASSIGGDSYNSPLHF. The CDR3 coding sequence is TGTGCCAGCAGTATAGGGGGGGACTCCTATAATTCACCCCTCCACTTT.

V usage is TRBV29-1 and J usage is TRBJ2-7; 11 positions agree with TRBD1. The ends lost 5 bases at V and 4 bases at J; junction bases unmatched: 4. From germline, CDR1 is SQVTM and CDR2 ANQGSEA. The CDR3 consists of 13 residues. CDR3 protein: CSVYGTGGYEQYF. The CDR3 DNA reads TGCAGCGTTTACGGGACAGGGGGATACGAGCAGTACTTC.

The chain recombines TRBV30 with TRBJ1-5, with 7 bases matching TRBD1. CDR3 length: 16 residues. Germline values: CDR1 GTSNPN, CDR2 SVGIG (reference sequence). V lost 0 bases, J lost 4 bases, and 9 bases stayed unmatched. CDR3 region: CAWSVRGRMGNQPQHF. The CDR3 nucleotides are TGTGCCTGGAGTGTAAGGGGGCGAATGGGGAATCAGCCCCAGCATTTT.

The CDR3 spells CASSHVGANTEAFF. The CDR3 DNA follows: TGTGCCAGCAGCCATGTGGGGGCGAACACTGAAGCTTTCTTT. The chain combines TRBV14 with TRBJ1-1; TRBD1 might be the D (6 bases). Germline V gene data show CDR1 as SGHDN and CDR2 as FVKESK. V shed 3 bases and J shed 1 base, with 9 bases lying between them. The CDR3 covers 14 residues.

The V call is TRBV2, the J call TRBJ1-5, with 9 bases identical to TRBD1. The CDR3 loop spans 14 amino acids. Germline CDR1 is SNHLY and CDR2 is FYNNEI. V gave up 6 bases and J gave up 3 bases; unmatched junction bases: 3. CDR3 DNA sequence: TGTGCCAGCAGCGGGACAGGGACCAATCAGCCCCAGCATTTT. The encoded protein is CASSGTGTNQPQHF.

The rearrangement uses TRBV5-1 and TRBJ2-7, with a possible D match to TRBD2 (5 bases). CDR3 length equals 14 residues. Germline-derived CDR1 and CDR2 are SGHRS and YFSETQ. Between the trimmed V and J ends, which lost 7 bases and 7 bases, there was a span of 21 bases. The CDR3 DNA reads as TGCGCCAGCCGGCGGCCGGGATCGGGGTGGGAGCAGTACTTC. This encodes CASRRPGSGWEQYF.

The gene calls are TRBV2 and TRBJ1-3; TRBD1 might be the D (5 bases). Trimming cost V 4 bases and J 0 bases, with 10 bases left between them. The CDR3 is 15 amino acids. In germline, CDR1 is SNHLY, CDR2 FYNNEI. The CDR3 loop is CASSVGGGSGNTIYF. The CDR3, as DNA: TGTGCCAGCAGTGTGGGGGGGGGCTCTGGAAACACCATATATTTT. Full variable domain (remainder filled in from reference TRBV2 and TRBJ1-3): EPEVTQTPSHQVTQMGQEVILRCVPISNHLYFYWYRQILGQKVEFLVSFYNNEISEKSEIFDDQFSVERPDGSNFTLKIRSTKLEDSAMYFCASSVGGGSGNTIYFGEGSWLTVV.

The chain has TRBV14 and TRBJ2-3; 10 bases fit TRBD2. The CDR3 totals 15 residues. Germline assignment: CDR1 SGHDN and CDR2 FVKESK. V shed 3 bases, J shed 3 bases, and the junction held 3 bases outside the gene matches. As DNA, the CDR3 is TGTGCCAGCAGCCAGCTAGCGGGGGCTACAGATACGCAGTATTTT. As protein: CASSQLAGATDTQYF.

The chain combines TRBV5-8 with TRBJ2-5; TRBD2 is a possible D gene (6 bases). Trimming cost V 2 bases and J 7 bases, with 12 bases left between them. Per germline, CDR1 SGHTS and CDR2 YDEGEE. The CDR3 has 13 amino acids. CDR3 DNA sequence: TGTGCCAGCAGCTTAAACCGGGACTCGACCCAGTACTTC. It translates to CASSLNRDSTQYF.

The CDR3 here is CSATSGGEQYF. CDR3 in DNA: TGCAGTGCGACTAGCGGGGGAGAGCAGTACTTC. The rearrangement uses TRBV20-1 and TRBJ2-7; 12 bases line up with TRBD2. Trimming at V came to 6 bases and at J to 7 bases, leaving 1 base not matched to a gene. The CDR3 contains 11 residues. The V gene's germline CDR1 is DFQATT and CDR2 SNEGSKA (reference sequence).